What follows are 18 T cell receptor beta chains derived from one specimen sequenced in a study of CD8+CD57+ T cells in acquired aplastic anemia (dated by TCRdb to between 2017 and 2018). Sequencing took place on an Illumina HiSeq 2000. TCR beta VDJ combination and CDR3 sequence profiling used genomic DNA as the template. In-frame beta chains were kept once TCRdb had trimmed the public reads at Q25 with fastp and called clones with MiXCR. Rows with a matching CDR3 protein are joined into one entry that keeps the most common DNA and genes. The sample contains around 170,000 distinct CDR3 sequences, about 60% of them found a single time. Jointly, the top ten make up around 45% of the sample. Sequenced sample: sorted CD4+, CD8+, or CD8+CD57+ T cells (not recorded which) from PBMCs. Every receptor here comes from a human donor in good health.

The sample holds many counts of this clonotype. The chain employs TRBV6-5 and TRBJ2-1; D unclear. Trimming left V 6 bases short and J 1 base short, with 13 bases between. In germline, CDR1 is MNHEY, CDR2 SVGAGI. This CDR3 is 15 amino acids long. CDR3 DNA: TGTGCCAGCAGGCACTTCGGTCAATCCTACAATGAGCAGTTCTTC. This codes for CASRHFGQSYNEQFF.

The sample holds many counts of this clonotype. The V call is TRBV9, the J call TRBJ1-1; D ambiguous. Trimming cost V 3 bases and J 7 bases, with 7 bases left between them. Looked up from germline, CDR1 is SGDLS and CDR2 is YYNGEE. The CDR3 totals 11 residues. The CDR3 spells CASSAGGEAFF. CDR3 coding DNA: TGTGCCAGCAGCGCGGGAGGTGAAGCTTTCTTT.

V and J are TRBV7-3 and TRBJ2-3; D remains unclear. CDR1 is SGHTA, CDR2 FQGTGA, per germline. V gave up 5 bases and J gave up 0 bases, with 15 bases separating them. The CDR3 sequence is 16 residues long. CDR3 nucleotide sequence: TGTGCCAGCAGCGTCCCCCGGACGGAGAGCACAGATACGCAGTATTTT. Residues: CASSVPRTESTDTQYF.

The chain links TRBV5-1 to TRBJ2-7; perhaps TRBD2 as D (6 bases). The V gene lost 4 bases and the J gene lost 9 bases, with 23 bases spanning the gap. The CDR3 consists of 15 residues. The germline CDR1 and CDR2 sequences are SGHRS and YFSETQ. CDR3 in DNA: TGCGCCAGCAGCCCGGGAACAGCCGGAGGGGTTGGGCAGTACTTC. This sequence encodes CASSPGTAGGVGQYF.

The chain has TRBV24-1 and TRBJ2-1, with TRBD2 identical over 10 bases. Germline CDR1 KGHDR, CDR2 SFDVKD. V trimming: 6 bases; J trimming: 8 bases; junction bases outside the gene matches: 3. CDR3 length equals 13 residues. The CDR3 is CATSLAGEYEQFF. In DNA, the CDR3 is TGTGCCACCAGTCTAGCGGGAGAATATGAGCAGTTCTTC.

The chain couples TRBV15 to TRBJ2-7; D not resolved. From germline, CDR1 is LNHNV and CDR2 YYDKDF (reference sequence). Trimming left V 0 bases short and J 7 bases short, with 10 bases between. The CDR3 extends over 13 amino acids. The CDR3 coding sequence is TGTGCCACCAGCAGAGATTTAGGCGGTGAGCAGTACTTC. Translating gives CATSRDLGGEQYF.

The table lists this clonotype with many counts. The CDR3 coding sequence is TGTGCCAGTTCTCGGACAGGGGGAATCACAGATACGCAGTATTTT. This sequence encodes CASSRTGGITDTQYF. The rearrangement links TRBV25-1 to TRBJ2-3; 10 bases fit TRBD1. The CDR3 sequence is 15 residues long. Trimming at V came to 9 bases and at J to 2 bases, leaving 8 bases not matched to a gene. CDR1 is MGHDK, CDR2 SYGVNS, per germline.

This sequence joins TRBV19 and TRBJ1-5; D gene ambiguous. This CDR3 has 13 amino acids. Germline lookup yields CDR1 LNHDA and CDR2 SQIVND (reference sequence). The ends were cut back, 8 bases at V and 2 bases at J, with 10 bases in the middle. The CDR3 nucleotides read TGTGCCAGTCGAGCCCGCGGCAATCAGCCCCAGCATTTT. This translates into CASRARGNQPQHF. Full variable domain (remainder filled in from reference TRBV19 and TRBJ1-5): DGGITQSPKYLFRKEGQNVTLSCEQNLNHDAMYWYRQDPGQGLRLIYYSQIVNDFQKGDIAEGYSVSREKKESFPLTVTSAQKNPTAFYLCASRARGNQPQHFGDGTRLSIL.

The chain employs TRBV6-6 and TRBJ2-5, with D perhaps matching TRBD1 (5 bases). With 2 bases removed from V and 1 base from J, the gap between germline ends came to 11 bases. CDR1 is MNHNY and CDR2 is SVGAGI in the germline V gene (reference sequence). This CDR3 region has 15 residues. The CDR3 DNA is TGTGCCAGCAGTTACCAGGGTCCGACCCAAGAGACCCAGTACTTC. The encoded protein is CASSYQGPTQETQYF.

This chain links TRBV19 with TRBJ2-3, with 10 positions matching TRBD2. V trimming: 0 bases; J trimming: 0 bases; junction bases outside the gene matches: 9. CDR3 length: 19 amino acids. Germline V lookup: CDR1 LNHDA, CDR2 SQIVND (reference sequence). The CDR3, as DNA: TGTGCCAGTAGTATAGATTACCGCCTAGCGGGGGTTAGCACAGATACGCAGTATTTT. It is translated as CASSIDYRLAGVSTDTQYF.

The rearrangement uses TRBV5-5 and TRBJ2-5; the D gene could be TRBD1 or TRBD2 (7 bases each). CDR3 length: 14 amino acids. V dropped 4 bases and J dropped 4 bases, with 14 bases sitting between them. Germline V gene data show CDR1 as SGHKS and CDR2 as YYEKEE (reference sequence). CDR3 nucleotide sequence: TGTGCCAGCAGCCCAGGGGGGGGAGCAGAGACCCAGTACTTC. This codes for CASSPGGGAETQYF.

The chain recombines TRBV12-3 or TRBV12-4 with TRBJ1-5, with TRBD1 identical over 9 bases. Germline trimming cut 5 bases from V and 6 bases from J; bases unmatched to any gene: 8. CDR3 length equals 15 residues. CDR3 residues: CASSGRQGGAQPQHF. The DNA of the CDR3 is TGTGCCAGCAGTGGCCGACAGGGGGGCGCTCAGCCCCAGCATTTT.

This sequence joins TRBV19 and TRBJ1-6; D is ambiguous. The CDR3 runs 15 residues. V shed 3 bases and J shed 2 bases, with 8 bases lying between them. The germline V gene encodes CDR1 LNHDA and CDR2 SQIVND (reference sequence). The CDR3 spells CASSMDGTYNSPLHF. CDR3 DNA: TGTGCCAGTAGTATGGATGGAACCTATAATTCACCCCTCCACTTT. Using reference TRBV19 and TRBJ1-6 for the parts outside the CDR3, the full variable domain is DGGITQSPKYLFRKEGQNVTLSCEQNLNHDAMYWYRQDPGQGLRLIYYSQIVNDFQKGDIAEGYSVSREKKESFPLTVTSAQKNPTAFYLCASSMDGTYNSPLHFGNGTRLTVT.

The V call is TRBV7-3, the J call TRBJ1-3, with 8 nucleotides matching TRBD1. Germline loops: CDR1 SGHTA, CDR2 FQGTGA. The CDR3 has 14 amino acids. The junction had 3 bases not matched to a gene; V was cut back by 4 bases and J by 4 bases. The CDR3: CASSSGQGGNTIYF. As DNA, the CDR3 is TGTGCCAGCAGCTCTGGACAGGGAGGAAACACCATATATTTT.

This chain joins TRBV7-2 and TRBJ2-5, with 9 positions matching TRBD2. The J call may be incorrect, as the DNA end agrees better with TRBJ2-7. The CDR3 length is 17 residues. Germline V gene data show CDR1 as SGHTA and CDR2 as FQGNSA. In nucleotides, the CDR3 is TGTGCCAGCAGCCCAGGGATGGGGCGGGGGGGCATGGACGAGCAGTACTTC. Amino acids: CASSPGMGRGGMDEQYF.

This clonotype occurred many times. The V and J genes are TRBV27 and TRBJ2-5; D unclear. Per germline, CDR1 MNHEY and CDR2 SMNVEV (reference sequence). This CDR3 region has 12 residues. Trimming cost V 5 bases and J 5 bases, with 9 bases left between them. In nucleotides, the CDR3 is TGTGCCAGCAGTCCAGTAGGGGAGACCCAGTACTTC. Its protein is CASSPVGETQYF.

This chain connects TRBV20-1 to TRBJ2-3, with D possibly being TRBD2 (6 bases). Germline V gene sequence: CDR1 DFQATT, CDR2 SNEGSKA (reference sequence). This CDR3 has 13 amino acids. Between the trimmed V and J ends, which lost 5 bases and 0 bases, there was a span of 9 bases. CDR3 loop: CSAGLPSTDTQYF. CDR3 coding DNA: TGCAGTGCTGGACTACCTAGCACAGATACGCAGTATTTT.

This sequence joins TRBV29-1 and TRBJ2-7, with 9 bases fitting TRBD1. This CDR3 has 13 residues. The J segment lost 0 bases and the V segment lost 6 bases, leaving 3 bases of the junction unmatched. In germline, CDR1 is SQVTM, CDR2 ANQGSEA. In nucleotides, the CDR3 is TGCAGCGTGACAGGGGGAATCTCCTACGAGCAGTACTTC. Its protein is CSVTGGISYEQYF.